The next 10 T cell receptor beta chains were all read from a single sample in a study of T-cell reconstitution after alpha-beta-depleted transplantation in children listed by TCRdb under 2016. The treatment or condition label here, explained by the study, means: allogeneic hematopoietic cell transplantation with graft depleted of TCRalphabeta T cells and CD19 B cells. Library method: PCR. Sequencing was carried out with an Illumina HiSeq 2500. To normalize quantification of the TCRbeta repertoire, the TCR libraries were built with molecular barcoding that relied on unique molecular identifiers. Using fastp at Q25 and MiXCR, TCRdb reprocessed the public reads and kept productive beta chains. Rows merge per CDR3 protein into single entries with the most common DNA and genes. The sample yields under 400,000 distinct CDR3 sequences; roughly 25% were counted once. Around 9.9% of the sample goes to the ten largest clones.

The source was PBMCs, mostly from graft donor cells, collected 180 days after TCRalphabeta/CD19-depleted stem cell transplant. The receptors stem from a male patient younger than 18 who had a stem cell transplant for acute lymphoblastic leukemia, so the T cells may come from the graft donor.

In this sample, this clonotype turned up a few times. V and J are TRBV12-3 or TRBV12-4 and TRBJ1-5, with D uncertain. Trimming pared 3 bases from V and 11 bases from J, leaving 11 bases between. The CDR3 runs 12 residues. The CDR3: CASSLTPVTQHF. The CDR3 nucleotides read TGTGCCAGCAGTTTGACACCTGTTACCCAGCATTTT.

This clonotype has more than one count but fewer than ten. The V and J genes are TRBV2 and TRBJ2-6; a weak D match, TRBD2 (6 bases). CDR1 is SNHLY and CDR2 is FYNNEI in the germline V gene. CDR3 length equals 15 residues. Trimming removed 8 bases from V and 2 bases from J, with 13 bases in between. In nucleotides, the CDR3 is TGTGCCAGCGCGGGAAACCTAGCTGGGGCCAACGTCCTGACTTTC. As protein: CASAGNLAGANVLTF.

The chain joins TRBV29-1 to TRBJ2-7; D unresolved. This CDR3 is built from 13 residues. Trimming pared 3 bases from V and 2 bases from J, leaving 11 bases between. Germline V lookup: CDR1 SQVTM, CDR2 ANQGSEA. CDR3: CSVEGEGPYEQYF. As DNA, the CDR3 is TGCAGCGTTGAGGGTGAAGGACCCTACGAGCAGTACTTC.

This chain joins TRBV12-3 or TRBV12-4 and TRBJ1-2, with 7 bases lining up with TRBD1. This CDR3 spans 16 amino acids. The V segment lost 1 base and the J segment 3 bases; nucleotides outside the gene matches: 8. This CDR3 is CASSLVETGYHYGYTF. The CDR3, as DNA: TGTGCCAGCAGTTTAGTTGAGACAGGGTACCACTATGGCTACACCTTC.

The gene calls are TRBV7-6 and TRBJ2-1; TRBD2 aligns across 10 bases. The CDR3 totals 17 residues. Germline V gene lookup returns CDR1 SGHVS and CDR2 FNYEAQ. The junction had 12 bases not matched to a gene; V was cut back by 4 bases and J by 6 bases. The CDR3 here is CASSYRSPSGSSNEQFF. The CDR3 nucleotides are TGTGCCAGCAGCTACCGCTCCCCTAGCGGGAGCTCCAATGAGCAGTTCTTC. The variable domain in full, with the rest retrieved from reference TRBV7-6 and TRBJ2-1, is GAGVSQSPRYKVTKRGQDVALRCDPISGHVSLYWYRQALGQGPEFLTYFNYEAQQDKSGLPNDRFSAERPEGSISTLTIQRTEQRDSAMYRCASSYRSPSGSSNEQFFGPGTRLTVL.

The gene calls are TRBV11-2 and TRBJ2-7; 7 positions agree with TRBD2. The CDR3 sequence is 16 residues long. The junction had 10 bases not matched to a gene; V was cut back by 4 bases and J by 1 base. The V gene's germline CDR1 is SGHAT and CDR2 FQNNGV. The CDR3 region is CASSSGGLGPSYEQYF. In DNA form, the CDR3 reads TGTGCCAGCAGCTCGGGCGGACTAGGACCATCCTACGAGCAGTACTTC.

There are a few counts of this clonotype. The chain employs TRBV11-2 and TRBJ1-5; 9 nucleotides match TRBD1. There are 16 residues in the CDR3. Germline lookup yields CDR1 SGHAT and CDR2 FQNNGV. The ends lost 0 bases at V and 6 bases at J; junction bases unmatched: 6. CDR3: CASSLDRRTGVQPQHF. In nucleotides, the CDR3 is TGTGCCAGCAGCTTAGATCGCCGGACAGGGGTTCAGCCCCAGCATTTT.

The gene calls are TRBV20-1 and TRBJ1-4, with TRBD1 matching 9 bases. With 0 bases clipped from V and 8 bases from J, the junction kept 7 bases outside the gene matches. The germline V gene encodes CDR1 DFQATT and CDR2 SNEGSKA (reference sequence). The CDR3 contains 15 residues. The CDR3 coding sequence is TGCAGTGCTAGAGAAACCGGGACAGGGTACGAAAAACTGTTTTTT. This encodes CSARETGTGYEKLFF.

The rearrangement uses TRBV29-1 and TRBJ2-1; D uncertain. The CDR3 totals 10 residues. V lost 4 bases, J lost 8 bases, and 6 bases lay in between. From germline, CDR1 is SQVTM and CDR2 ANQGSEA. CDR3 loop: CSVGGYEQFF. The DNA of the CDR3 is TGCAGCGTTGGGGGTTATGAGCAGTTCTTC.

The chain carries TRBV7-2 and TRBJ2-3; 8 bases are a match to TRBD2. The CDR3 extends over 17 amino acids. Unmatched junction bases numbered 10, after V lost 2 bases and J lost 3 bases. Germline V lookup: CDR1 SGHTA, CDR2 FQGNSA. CDR3 sequence reads: CASSLRVPGLATDTQYF. CDR3 coding DNA: TGTGCCAGCAGCTTAAGGGTACCCGGACTAGCAACAGATACGCAGTATTTT.